This T cell receptor (beta chain) was sequenced during a study of blood T cells in healthy people across ages. Overall study results and limits: Naive CD4+ cells and diversity were both higher in long-lived donors than in aged donors. Donor CMV infection status was unknown, possibly confounding age-related changes in expanded clonotypes.

Alongside a J-beta primer mix, a sample-barcoded 5' primer served in a second PCR lasting about 6 to 11 cycles. A minimum of 2.5 million CDR3-containing paired-end reads was obtained for each sample. TCRdb reprocessed the 5' RACE reads with MiXCR, giving one entry per CDR3 protein. The sample records over a million distinct CDR3 sequences, 55% to 75% being singletons. Isolation per sample recovered at least 7 million PBMCs. This CDR3 is 14 amino acids long. With V trimmed by 4 bases and J by 6 bases, 4 bases remained unmatched. Germline values: CDR1 MNHEY, CDR2 SMNVEV (reference sequence). This clonotype was counted between two and nine times. The antigen is unknown.

The sequence was collected from a young man in good health. Sequenced input: blood. This rearrangement joins TRBV27 to TRBJ1-2; TRBD1 agrees at 11 bases. DNA for the CDR3: TGTGCCAGCAGTTGGACAGGGGGCTCGGATGGCTACACCTTC. Amino acid sequence: CASSWTGGSDGYTF.